This T cell receptor (beta chain) was sequenced during a study of T cell responses to AZD1222 COVID-19 vaccine. This CDR3 is 15 amino acids long. V was cut by 1 base and J by 1 base, with 10 bases left in between. Germline-derived CDR1 and CDR2 are SGHTA and FQGNSA. Only in-frame clones appear in the TCRdb table, and some are missing; sequencing was by immunoSEQ multiplex PCR. The table lists more than 100,000 clones, 80% to 90% of them singletons. The origin of this receptor is an adult in good health. This chain connects TRBV7-2 to TRBJ1-1, with no clear D. The specimen comprised peripheral blood, sampled on day 0 of AZD1222 vaccination. CDR3 bases: TGTGCCAGCAGCTTAGGAGGAGATGGGAACACTGAAGCTTTCTTT. This encodes CASSLGGDGNTEAFF.